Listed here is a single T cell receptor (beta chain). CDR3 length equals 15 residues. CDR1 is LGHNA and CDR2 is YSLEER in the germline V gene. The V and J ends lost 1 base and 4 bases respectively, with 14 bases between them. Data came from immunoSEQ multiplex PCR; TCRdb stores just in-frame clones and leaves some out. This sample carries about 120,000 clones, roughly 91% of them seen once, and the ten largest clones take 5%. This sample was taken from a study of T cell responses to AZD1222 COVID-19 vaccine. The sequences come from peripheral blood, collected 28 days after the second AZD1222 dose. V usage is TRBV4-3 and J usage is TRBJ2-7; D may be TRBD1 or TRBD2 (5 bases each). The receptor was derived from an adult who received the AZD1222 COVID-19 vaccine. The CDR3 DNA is TGCGCCAGCAGCCAAGCCGGGGCTGCTAATTACGAGCAGTACTTC. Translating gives CASSQAGAANYEQYF.